Included here is one T cell receptor (beta chain) sequence, with context. What it binds is not known. 60 Vbeta and 13 Jbeta primers were used in PCR. Assay used: immunoSEQ multiplex PCR; TCRdb lists only in-frame clones, some missing. The sample table sets out about 72,000 clones. The sample comes from a study of cytomegalovirus exposure and HLA in healthy donors. Losses at the gene ends were 1 base for V and 0 bases for J; bases not matched to a gene: 2. CDR1 SGHAT and CDR2 FQNNGV come from the germline V gene. The CDR3 has 15 residues. Study-level results: Associated with HLA alleles at 0.05 false discovery rate in a later analysis were about 17,000 TCR beta sequences. Certain indistinguishable V segments, among them TRBV6-2 and TRBV6-3, were excluded.

The specimen was PBMCs. The rearrangement uses TRBV11-2 and TRBJ2-5; 7 positions agree with TRBD2. The TCR comes from a woman in her thirties or forties in good health and CMV-seropositive. CDR3 loop: CASSLGGTNQETQYF. The CDR3 DNA is TGTGCCAGCAGCTTAGGGGGGACTAACCAAGAGACCCAGTACTTC. Filled out from reference TRBV11-2 and TRBJ2-5, the complete variable domain reads EAGVAQSPRYKIIEKRQSVAFWCNPISGHATLYWYQQILGQGPKLLIQFQNNGVVDDSQLPKDRFSAERLKGVDSTLKIQPAKLEDSAVYLCASSLGGTNQETQYFGPGTRLLVL.